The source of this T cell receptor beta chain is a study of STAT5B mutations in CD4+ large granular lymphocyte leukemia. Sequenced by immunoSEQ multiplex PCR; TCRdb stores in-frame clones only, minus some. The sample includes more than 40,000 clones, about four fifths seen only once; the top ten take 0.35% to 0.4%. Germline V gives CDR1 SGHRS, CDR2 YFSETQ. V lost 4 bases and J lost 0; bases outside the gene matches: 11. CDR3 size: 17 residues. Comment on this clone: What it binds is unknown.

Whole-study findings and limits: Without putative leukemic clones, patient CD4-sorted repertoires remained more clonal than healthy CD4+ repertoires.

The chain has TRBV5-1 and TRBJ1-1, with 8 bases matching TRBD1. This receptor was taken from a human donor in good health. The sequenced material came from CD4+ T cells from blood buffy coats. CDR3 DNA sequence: TGCGCCAGCAGCCCCGGACAGGGTTTGGGGATGAACACTGAAGCTTTCTTT. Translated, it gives CASSPGQGLGMNTEAFF.